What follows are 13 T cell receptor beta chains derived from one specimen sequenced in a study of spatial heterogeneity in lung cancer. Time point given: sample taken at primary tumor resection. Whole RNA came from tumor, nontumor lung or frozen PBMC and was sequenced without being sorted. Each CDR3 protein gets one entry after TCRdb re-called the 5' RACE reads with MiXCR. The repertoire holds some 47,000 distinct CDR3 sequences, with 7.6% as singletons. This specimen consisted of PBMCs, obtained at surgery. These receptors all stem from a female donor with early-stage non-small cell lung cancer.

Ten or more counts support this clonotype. CDR3 DNA sequence: TGTGCCAGTACTGGCGGGGGGGCGTCTGGGGCCAACGTCCTGACTTTC. Its translation is CASTGGGASGANVLTF. The chain employs TRBV19 and TRBJ2-6; 9 nucleotides match TRBD2. After removal of 7 bases from V and 1 base from J, the junction contained 5 bases not matched to a gene. The germline V gene encodes CDR1 LNHDA and CDR2 SQIVND (reference sequence). CDR3 length: 16 amino acids.

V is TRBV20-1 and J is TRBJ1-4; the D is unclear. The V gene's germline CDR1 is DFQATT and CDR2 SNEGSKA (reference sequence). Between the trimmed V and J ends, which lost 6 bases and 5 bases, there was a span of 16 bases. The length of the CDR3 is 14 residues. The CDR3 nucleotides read TGCAGTGCGCAGCAGGACGGCCTAAATGAAAAACTGTTTTTT. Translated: CSAQQDGLNEKLFF.

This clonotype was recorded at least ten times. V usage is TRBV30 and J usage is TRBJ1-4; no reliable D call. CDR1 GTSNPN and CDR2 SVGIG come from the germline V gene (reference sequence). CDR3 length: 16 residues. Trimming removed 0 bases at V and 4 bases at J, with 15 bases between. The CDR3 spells CAWSVRGLRVNEKLFF. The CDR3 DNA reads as TGTGCCTGGAGTGTTCGAGGTCTACGGGTTAATGAAAAACTGTTTTTT.

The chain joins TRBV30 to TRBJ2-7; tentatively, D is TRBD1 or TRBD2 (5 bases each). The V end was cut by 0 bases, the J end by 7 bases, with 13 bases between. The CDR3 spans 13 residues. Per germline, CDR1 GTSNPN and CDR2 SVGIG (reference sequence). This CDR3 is CAWSVTGAGEQYF. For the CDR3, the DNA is TGTGCCTGGAGTGTAACCGGGGCGGGTGAGCAGTACTTC.

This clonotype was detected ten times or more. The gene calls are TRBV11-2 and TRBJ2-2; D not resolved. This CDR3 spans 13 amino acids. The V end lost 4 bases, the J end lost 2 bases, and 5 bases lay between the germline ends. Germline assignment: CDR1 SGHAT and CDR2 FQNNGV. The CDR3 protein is CASSSTNTGELFF. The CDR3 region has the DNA TGTGCCAGCAGCTCTACCAACACCGGGGAGCTGTTTTTT.

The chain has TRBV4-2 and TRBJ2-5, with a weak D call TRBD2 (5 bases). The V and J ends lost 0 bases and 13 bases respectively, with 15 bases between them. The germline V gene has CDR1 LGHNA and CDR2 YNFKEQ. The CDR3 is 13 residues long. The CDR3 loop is CASSQDPRAPPYF. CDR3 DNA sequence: TGTGCCAGCAGCCAAGATCCGAGGGCGCCCCCGTACTTC.

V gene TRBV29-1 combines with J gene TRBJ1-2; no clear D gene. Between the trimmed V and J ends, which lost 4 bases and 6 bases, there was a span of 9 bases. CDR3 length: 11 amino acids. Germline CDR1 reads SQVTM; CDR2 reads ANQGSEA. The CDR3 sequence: CSVAGNDGYTF. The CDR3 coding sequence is TGCAGCGTTGCTGGGAATGATGGCTACACCTTC. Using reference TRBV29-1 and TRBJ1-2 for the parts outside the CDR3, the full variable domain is SAVISQKPSRDICQRGTSLTIQCQVDSQVTMMFWYRQQPGQSLTLIATANQGSEATYESGFVIDKFPISRPNLTFSTLTVSNMSPEDSSIYLCSVAGNDGYTFGSGTRLTVV.

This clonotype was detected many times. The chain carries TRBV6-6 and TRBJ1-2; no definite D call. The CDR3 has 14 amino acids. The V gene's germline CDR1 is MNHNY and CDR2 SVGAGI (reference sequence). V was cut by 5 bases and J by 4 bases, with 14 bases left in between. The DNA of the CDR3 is TGTGCCAGCAGTCAAACGCCAACAGCCTATGGCTACACCTTC. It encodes CASSQTPTAYGYTF.

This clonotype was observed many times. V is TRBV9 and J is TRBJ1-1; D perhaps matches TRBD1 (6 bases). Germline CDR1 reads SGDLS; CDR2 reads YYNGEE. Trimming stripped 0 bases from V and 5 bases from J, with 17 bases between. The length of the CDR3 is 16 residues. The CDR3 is CASSVAAVQGKTEAFF. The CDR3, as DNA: TGTGCCAGCAGCGTAGCCGCAGTACAGGGTAAGACTGAAGCTTTCTTT.

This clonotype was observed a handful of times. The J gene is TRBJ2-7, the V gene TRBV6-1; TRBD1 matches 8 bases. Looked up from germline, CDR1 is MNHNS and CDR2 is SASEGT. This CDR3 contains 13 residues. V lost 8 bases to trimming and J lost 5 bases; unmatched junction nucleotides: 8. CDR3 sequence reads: CASGRDRRNEQYF. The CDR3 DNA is TGTGCCAGCGGCCGGGACAGGAGAAACGAGCAGTACTTC.

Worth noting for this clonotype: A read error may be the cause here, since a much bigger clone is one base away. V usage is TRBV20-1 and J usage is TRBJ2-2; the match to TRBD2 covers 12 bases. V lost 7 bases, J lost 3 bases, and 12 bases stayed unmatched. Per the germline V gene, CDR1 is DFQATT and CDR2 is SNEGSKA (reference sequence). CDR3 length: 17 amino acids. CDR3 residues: CSVIGLAGRGDTGELFF. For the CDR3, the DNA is TGCAGTGTTATTGGACTAGCGGGGAGGGGTGACACCGGGGAGCTGTTTTTT.

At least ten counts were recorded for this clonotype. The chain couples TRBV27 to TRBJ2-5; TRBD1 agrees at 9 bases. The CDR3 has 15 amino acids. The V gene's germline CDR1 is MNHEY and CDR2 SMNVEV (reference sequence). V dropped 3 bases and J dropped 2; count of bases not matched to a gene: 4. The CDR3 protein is CASSFLDRGQETQYF. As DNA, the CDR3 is TGTGCCAGCAGTTTCCTGGACAGGGGACAAGAGACCCAGTACTTC.

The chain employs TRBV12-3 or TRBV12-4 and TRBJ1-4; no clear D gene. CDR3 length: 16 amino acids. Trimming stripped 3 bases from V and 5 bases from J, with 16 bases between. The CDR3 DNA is TGTGCCAGCAGTTTTTGGGCCTTAAACGGAAATGAAAAACTGTTTTTT. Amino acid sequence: CASSFWALNGNEKLFF.